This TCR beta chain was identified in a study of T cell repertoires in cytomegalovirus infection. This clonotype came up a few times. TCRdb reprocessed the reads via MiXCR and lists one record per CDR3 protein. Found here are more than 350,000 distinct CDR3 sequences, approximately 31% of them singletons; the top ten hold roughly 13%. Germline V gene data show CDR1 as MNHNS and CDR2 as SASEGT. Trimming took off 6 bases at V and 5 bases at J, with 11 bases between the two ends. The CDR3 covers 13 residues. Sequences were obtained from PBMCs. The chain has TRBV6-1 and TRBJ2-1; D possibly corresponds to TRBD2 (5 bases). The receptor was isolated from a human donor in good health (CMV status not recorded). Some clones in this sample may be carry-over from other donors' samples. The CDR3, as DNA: TGTGCCAGCAGGCGGGCAGCTAACAATGAGCAGTTCTTC. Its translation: CASRRAANNEQFF.